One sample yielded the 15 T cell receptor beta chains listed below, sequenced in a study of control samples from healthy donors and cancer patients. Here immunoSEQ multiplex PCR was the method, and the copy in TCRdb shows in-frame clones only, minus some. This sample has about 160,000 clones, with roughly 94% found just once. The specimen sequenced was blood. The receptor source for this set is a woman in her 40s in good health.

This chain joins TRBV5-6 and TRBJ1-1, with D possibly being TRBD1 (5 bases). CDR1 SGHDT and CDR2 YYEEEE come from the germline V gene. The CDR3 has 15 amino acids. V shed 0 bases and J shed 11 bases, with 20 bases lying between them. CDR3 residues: CASSLAKSAGLKAFF. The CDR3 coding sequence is TGTGCCAGCAGCTTGGCCAAGTCCGCGGGGCTCAAGGCTTTCTTT.

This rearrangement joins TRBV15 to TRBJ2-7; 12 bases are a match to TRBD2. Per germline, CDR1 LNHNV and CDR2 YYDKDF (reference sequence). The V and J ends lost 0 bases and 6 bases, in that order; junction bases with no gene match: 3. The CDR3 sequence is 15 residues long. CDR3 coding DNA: TGTGCCACCAGCAGAGATCTAGCGGGGGGGCGCGAGCAGTACTTC. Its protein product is CATSRDLAGGREQYF.

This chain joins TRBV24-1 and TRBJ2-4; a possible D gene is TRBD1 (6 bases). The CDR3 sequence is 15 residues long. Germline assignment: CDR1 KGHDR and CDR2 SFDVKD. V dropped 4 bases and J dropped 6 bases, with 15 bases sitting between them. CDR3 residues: CATSDSRGSGNIQYF. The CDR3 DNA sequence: TGTGCCACCAGTGACTCCAGGGGTAGTGGAAACATTCAGTACTTC.

The CDR3 DNA is TGTGCCAGCAGCCCTGGGGTGGATACGCAGTATTTT. Translated, it gives CASSPGVDTQYF. The rearrangement links TRBV7-9 to TRBJ2-3, with D uncertain. V was pared by 5 bases and J by 6 bases, with 9 bases between. The CDR3 sequence is 12 residues long. Per germline, CDR1 SEHNR and CDR2 FQNEAQ (reference sequence).

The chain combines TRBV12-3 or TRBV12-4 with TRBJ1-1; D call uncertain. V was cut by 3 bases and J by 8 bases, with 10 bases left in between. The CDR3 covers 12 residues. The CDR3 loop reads CASSFEFTEAFF. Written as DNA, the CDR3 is TGTGCCAGCAGTTTTGAGTTTACCGAAGCTTTCTTT.

The CDR3 DNA sequence: TGTGCCATCAGTGAGTCTTGGGGGGAGCGAAAACTGTTTTTT. Translating gives CAISESWGERKLFF. J is TRBJ1-4 and V is TRBV10-3; weak D call: TRBD1 (5 bases). Germline V gene sequence: CDR1 ENHRY, CDR2 SYGVKD. V was cut by 0 bases and J by 10 bases, with 12 bases left in between. This CDR3 spans 14 amino acids.

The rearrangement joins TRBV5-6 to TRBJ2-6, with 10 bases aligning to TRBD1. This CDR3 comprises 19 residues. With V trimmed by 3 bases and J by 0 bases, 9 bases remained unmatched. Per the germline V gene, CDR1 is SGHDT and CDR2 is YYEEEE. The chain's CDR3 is CASSSGQGVLPSGANVLTF. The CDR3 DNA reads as TGTGCCAGCAGCTCTGGACAGGGGGTACTTCCCTCTGGGGCCAACGTCCTGACTTTC.

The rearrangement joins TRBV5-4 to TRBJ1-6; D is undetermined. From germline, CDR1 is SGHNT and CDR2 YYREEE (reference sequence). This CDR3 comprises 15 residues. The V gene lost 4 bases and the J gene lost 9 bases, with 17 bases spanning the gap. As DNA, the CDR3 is TGTGCCAGCAGCCGCGACCCTAAGCTGGGTTCACCCCTCCACTTT. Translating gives CASSRDPKLGSPLHF.

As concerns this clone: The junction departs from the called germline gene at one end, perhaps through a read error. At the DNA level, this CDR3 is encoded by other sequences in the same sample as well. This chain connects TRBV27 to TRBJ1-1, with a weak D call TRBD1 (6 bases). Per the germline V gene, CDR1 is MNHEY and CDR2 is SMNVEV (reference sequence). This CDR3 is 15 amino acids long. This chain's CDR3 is CASSPRWGRDTEAFF. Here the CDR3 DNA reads TGTGCCAGCAGTCCCCGTTGGGGGAGGGACACTGAAGCCTTCTTT.

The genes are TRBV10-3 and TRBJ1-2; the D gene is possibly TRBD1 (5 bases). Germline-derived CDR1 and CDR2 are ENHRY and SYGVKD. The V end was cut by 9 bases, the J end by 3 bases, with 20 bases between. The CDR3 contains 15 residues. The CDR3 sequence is CAITPGLTKYYGYTF. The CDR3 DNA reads TGTGCCATTACGCCGGGACTTACCAAATACTATGGCTACACCTTC.

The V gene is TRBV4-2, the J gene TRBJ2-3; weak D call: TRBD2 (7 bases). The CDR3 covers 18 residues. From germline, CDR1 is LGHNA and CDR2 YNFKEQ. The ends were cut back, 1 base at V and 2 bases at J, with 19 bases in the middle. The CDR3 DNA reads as TGTGCCAGCAGCCAAGCCGGAAATCTCGGGGGGCCCACAGATACGCAGTATTTT. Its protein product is CASSQAGNLGGPTDTQYF.

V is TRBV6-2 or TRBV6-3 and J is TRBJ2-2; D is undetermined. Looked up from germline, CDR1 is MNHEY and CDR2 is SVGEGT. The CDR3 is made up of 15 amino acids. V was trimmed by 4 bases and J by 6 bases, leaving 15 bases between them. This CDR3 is CASSSNLLAPGELFF. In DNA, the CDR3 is TGTGCCAGCAGTTCGAATCTATTAGCTCCCGGGGAGCTGTTTTTT.

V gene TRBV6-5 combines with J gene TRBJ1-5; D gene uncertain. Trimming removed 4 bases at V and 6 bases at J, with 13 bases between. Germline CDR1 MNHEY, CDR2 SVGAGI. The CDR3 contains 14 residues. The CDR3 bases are TGTGCCAGCAGTTGGGGAAAAGGCTTTCAGCCCCAGCATTTT. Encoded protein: CASSWGKGFQPQHF.

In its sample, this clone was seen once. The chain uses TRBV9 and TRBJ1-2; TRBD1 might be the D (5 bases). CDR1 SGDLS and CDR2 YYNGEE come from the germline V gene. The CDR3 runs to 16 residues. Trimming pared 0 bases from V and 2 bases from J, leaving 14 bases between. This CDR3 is CASSVGAGGRNYGYTF. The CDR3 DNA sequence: TGTGCCAGCAGCGTAGGGGCGGGGGGTAGGAACTATGGCTACACCTTC.

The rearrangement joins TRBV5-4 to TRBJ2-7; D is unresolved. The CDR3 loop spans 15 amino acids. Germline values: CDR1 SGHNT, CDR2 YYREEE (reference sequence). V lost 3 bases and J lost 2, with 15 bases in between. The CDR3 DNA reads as TGTGCCAGCAGCTCACGAGGACCTATTACCTACGAGCAGTACTTC. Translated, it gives CASSSRGPITYEQYF.